This T cell receptor beta chain was captured by sequencing in a study of blood T cell repertoires in COVID-19. Study as a whole: From T cells, B-cell-depleted T cells, or PBMCs came the material, which was cDNA or gDNA.

The germline V gene encodes CDR1 SQVTM and CDR2 ANQGSEA. Trimming removed 2 bases at V and 1 base at J, with 8 bases between. The CDR3 totals 14 residues. Some clones are missing from TCRdb's copy, which holds only in-frame ones; the method was immunoSEQ multiplex PCR. The data hold 15,000 to 18,000 clones, with roughly nine tenths observed a single time. This clone has only one observation. The chain recombines TRBV29-1 with TRBJ2-2, with D tentatively TRBD1 (5 bases). The TCR was taken from a man aged 55-75 years with acute or convalescent COVID-19. The specimen sequenced was peripheral blood. The CDR3 DNA is TGCAGCGTTGAACGCACAGGGAACACCGGGGAGCTGTTTTTT. It translates to CSVERTGNTGELFF.